The 29 T cell receptor beta chains below all came from one sample that was sequenced in a study of spatial heterogeneity in lung cancer. As to time point: blood at routine non-recurrence follow-up after resection. Extraction of whole RNA from tumor, nontumor lung or frozen PBMC preceded unsorted sequencing. TCRdb recomputed calls from the 5' RACE reads with MiXCR, one row per CDR3 protein. The sample carries about 47,000 distinct CDR3 sequences, less than 9.5% recorded once. Sequenced material: PBMCs, taken at follow-up. The source is a female donor with early-stage non-small cell lung cancer.

This clonotype was counted between two and nine times. The rearrangement links TRBV14 to TRBJ2-7; D not certain. Trimming took 4 bases from V and 5 from J, leaving 12 bases between them. CDR1 and CDR2 (germline): SGHDN, FVKESK. This CDR3 has 13 residues. The CDR3 sequence is CASSRRLEDEQYF. In nucleotides, the CDR3 is TGTGCCAGCAGCCGACGACTCGAAGACGAGCAGTACTTC. The full variable domain, with the rest looked up from reference TRBV14 and TRBJ2-7, is EAGVTQFPSHSVIEKGQTVTLRCDPISGHDNLYWYRRVMGKEIKFLLHFVKESKQDESGMPNNRFLAERTGGTYSTLKVQPAELEDSGVYFCASSRRLEDEQYFGPGTRLTVT.

In this sample, this clonotype turned up many times. The chain recombines TRBV5-5 with TRBJ2-1; the D gene is possibly TRBD1 (6 bases). Trimming stripped 4 bases from V and 4 bases from J, with 9 bases between. This CDR3 contains 13 residues. Germline V gene data show CDR1 as SGHKS and CDR2 as YYEKEE (reference sequence). This chain's CDR3 is CASSPGQYNEQFF. In DNA form, the CDR3 reads TGTGCCAGCAGCCCCGGACAGTACAATGAGCAGTTCTTC.

This clonotype was picked up many times. This sequence joins TRBV12-3 or TRBV12-4 and TRBJ1-1, with D maybe TRBD1 (5 bases). The V end was cut by 5 bases, the J end by 2 bases, with 12 bases between. The CDR3 sequence is 14 residues long. Written as DNA, the CDR3 is TGTGCCAGCAGTCCACAGGCCCACAACACTGAAGCTTTCTTT. Translating it yields CASSPQAHNTEAFF.

This clonotype appeared a few times. V usage is TRBV4-1 and J usage is TRBJ2-3; 7 bases line up with TRBD2. There are 16 residues in the CDR3. Germline loops: CDR1 MGHRA, CDR2 YSYEKL. V gave up 5 bases and J gave up 2 bases; unmatched junction bases: 10. DNA for the CDR3: TGCGCCAGCAGCGACTCAAGCGGGAACCCCACAGATACGCAGTATTTT. Protein sequence: CASSDSSGNPTDTQYF.

This clonotype came up many times. V and J are TRBV5-1 and TRBJ2-2, with 10 bases that match TRBD2. V shed 5 bases, J shed 4 bases, and the junction held 11 bases outside the gene matches. The CDR3 spans 17 residues. Germline V gene sequence: CDR1 SGHRS, CDR2 YFSETQ. In DNA form, the CDR3 reads TGCGCCAGCAGTCCCCCGGACCTAGCGGGGGCCACCGGGGAGCTGTTTTTT. Amino acid sequence: CASSPPDLAGATGELFF.

CDR3 protein: CASRPWTVRFQETQYF. CDR3 coding DNA: TGTGCCAGCAGGCCTTGGACAGTGAGGTTTCAAGAGACCCAGTACTTC. The chain joins TRBV11-2 to TRBJ2-5; tentatively, D is TRBD1 (6 bases). Germline CDR1 SGHAT, CDR2 FQNNGV. Between the trimmed V and J ends, which lost 6 bases and 2 bases, there was a span of 19 bases. The CDR3 is made up of 16 amino acids.

This clonotype was seen ten or more times. V and J are TRBV7-2 and TRBJ1-1; D is ambiguous. The germline gives CDR1 SGHTA, CDR2 FQGNSA. Trimming took 1 base from V and 5 from J, leaving 8 bases between them. This CDR3 contains 13 residues. Here the CDR3 reads CASSLDFGTEAFF. Written as DNA, the CDR3 is TGTGCCAGCAGCTTAGATTTTGGGACTGAAGCTTTCTTT.

The genes are TRBV5-5 and TRBJ1-4; D is uncertain. CDR3 length: 14 amino acids. The ends were cut back, 4 bases at V and 3 bases at J, with 10 bases in the middle. The germline V gene encodes CDR1 SGHKS and CDR2 YYEKEE (reference sequence). The CDR3 protein is CASSPDIANEKLFF. As DNA, the CDR3 is TGTGCCAGCAGCCCCGACATAGCTAATGAAAAACTGTTTTTT.

This clonotype was seen only a few times. The chain links TRBV5-1 to TRBJ1-3; D remains ambiguous. This CDR3 comprises 13 residues. With 8 bases removed from V and 5 bases from J, the gap between germline ends came to 14 bases. Per germline, CDR1 SGHRS and CDR2 YFSETQ. The DNA of the CDR3 is TGCGCCAGAACGAAGCAAGACAGAAACACCATATATTTT. Residues: CARTKQDRNTIYF. Combining the CDR3 with reference TRBV5-1 and TRBJ1-3 gives the whole variable domain KAGVTQTPRYLIKTRGQQVTLSCSPISGHRSVSWYQQTPGQGLQFLFEYFSETQRNKGNFPGRFSGRQFSNSRSEMNVSTLELGDSALYLCARTKQDRNTIYFGEGSWLTVV.

This rearrangement joins TRBV2 to TRBJ2-2; 8 nucleotides agree with TRBD1. There are 15 residues in the CDR3. Germline values: CDR1 SNHLY, CDR2 FYNNEI. V trimming: 6 bases; J trimming: 5 bases; junction bases outside the gene matches: 8. The DNA for the CDR3 is TGTGCCAGCAGGTTGACAGGGGAAGGGACCGGGGAGCTGTTTTTT. Translated, it gives CASRLTGEGTGELFF.

This clonotype was seen ten or more times. The chain carries TRBV19 and TRBJ2-7; tentatively, D is TRBD1 or TRBD2 (6 bases each). The V end was cut by 9 bases, the J end by 4 bases, with 16 bases between. From germline, CDR1 is LNHDA and CDR2 SQIVND (reference sequence). The CDR3 consists of 13 residues. CDR3 coding DNA: TGTGCCAGCCGGGGTTTAGGGGGGTACGAGCAGTACTTC. Protein product: CASRGLGGYEQYF. The entire variable domain, with the rest obtained from reference TRBV19 and TRBJ2-7, is as follows: DGGITQSPKYLFRKEGQNVTLSCEQNLNHDAMYWYRQDPGQGLRLIYYSQIVNDFQKGDIAEGYSVSREKKESFPLTVTSAQKNPTAFYLCASRGLGGYEQYFGPGTRLTVT.

The table lists this clonotype with many counts. The genes are TRBV19 and TRBJ1-2; D gene ambiguous. V lost 3 bases and J lost 4, with 9 bases in between. CDR1 and CDR2 (germline): LNHDA, SQIVND (reference sequence). The CDR3 has 13 residues. In nucleotides, the CDR3 is TGTGCCAGTAGTATGGGCGGTACCTATGGCTACACCTTC. Protein: CASSMGGTYGYTF.

This clonotype has more than one count but fewer than ten. The chain has TRBV5-1 and TRBJ2-1; D is unclear. Germline values: CDR1 SGHRS, CDR2 YFSETQ. V shed 1 base and J shed 6 bases, with 8 bases lying between them. This CDR3 has 13 amino acids. CDR3: CASSLLGPNEQFF. As DNA, the CDR3 is TGCGCCAGCAGCTTGTTAGGGCCCAATGAGCAGTTCTTC.

This sequence joins TRBV10-3 and TRBJ1-1; D might be TRBD1 (5 bases). The CDR3 is 12 amino acids. From germline, CDR1 is ENHRY and CDR2 SYGVKD. Trimming took 8 bases from V and 1 from J, leaving 8 bases between them. Written as DNA, the CDR3 is TGTGCCATCTCCCAGGGGAACACTGAAGCTTTCTTT. This gives the protein CAISQGNTEAFF.

The rearrangement joins TRBV7-2 to TRBJ1-2; no clear D gene. Trimming left V 1 base short and J 7 bases short, with 7 bases between. The CDR3 has 12 residues. The germline V gene has CDR1 SGHTA and CDR2 FQGNSA. The CDR3 reads CASSLGVSGYTF. CDR3 bases: TGTGCCAGCAGCTTAGGGGTCTCTGGCTACACCTTC.

This clonotype was picked up many times. CDR3 DNA: TGCAGTGCTAGTAGTCGGGGGGGCGTCACAGATACGCAGTATTTT. Translation: CSASSRGGVTDTQYF. The chain couples TRBV20-1 to TRBJ2-3; 8 bases agree with TRBD2. In germline, CDR1 is DFQATT, CDR2 SNEGSKA (reference sequence). The V segment lost 3 bases and the J segment 2 bases; nucleotides outside the gene matches: 7. The CDR3 extends over 15 amino acids.

This clonotype came up a few times. The CDR3 coding sequence is TGCAGTGCTATTCGAGGCGGGGGGGCCACGACGCAGTATTTT. The encoded protein is CSAIRGGGATTQYF. This chain connects TRBV20-1 to TRBJ2-3, with 9 bases fitting TRBD2. Germline V CDR1 and CDR2: DFQATT, SNEGSKA (reference sequence). The junction had 11 bases not matched to a gene; V was cut back by 4 bases and J by 9 bases. The CDR3 is 14 amino acids.

The sample holds many counts of this clonotype. The junction shows a germline mismatch at one end, possibly a read error. The chain joins TRBV7-7 to TRBJ2-5; 9 bases are a match to TRBD2. The CDR3 is made up of 18 amino acids. Germline V gives CDR1 SSHAT, CDR2 FNYEAQ (reference sequence). The CDR3 protein is CASSNFPIGGGDQETQYF. For the CDR3, the DNA is TGTGCTAGCAGCAATTTCCCCATCGGCGGGGGGGATCAAGAGACCCAGTACTTC.

This clonotype was observed many times. The chain uses TRBV7-2 and TRBJ2-5; the D gene is possibly TRBD2 (5 bases). Germline V CDR1 and CDR2: SGHTA, FQGNSA. There are 18 residues in the CDR3. V lost 3 bases to trimming and J lost 1 base, with 21 bases between them. The CDR3 region is CASSFGPAGLEFQETQYF. CDR3 DNA sequence: TGTGCCAGCAGCTTCGGCCCCGCGGGCCTTGAATTCCAAGAGACCCAGTACTTC.

This clonotype was seen repeatedly, ten times or more. This chain joins TRBV18 and TRBJ2-4; D gene ambiguous. V lost 1 base and J lost 3, with 10 bases in between. The CDR3 covers 15 residues. Germline V CDR1 and CDR2: KGHSH, LQKENI. The CDR3 nucleotides are TGTGCCAGCTCACCACAAGGCAGCGTCAAAAACATTCAGTACTTC. This sequence encodes CASSPQGSVKNIQYF. Full variable domain (remainder filled in from reference TRBV18 and TRBJ2-4): NAGVMQNPRHLVRRRGQEARLRCSPMKGHSHVYWYRQLPEEGLKFMVYLQKENIIDESGMPKERFSAEFPKEGPSILRIQQVVRGDSAAYFCASSPQGSVKNIQYFGAGTRLSVL.

CDR3 amino acids: CSAARAPTETQYF. The CDR3 DNA sequence: TGCAGTGCTGCCCGGGCCCCAACGGAGACCCAGTACTTC. V and J are TRBV20-1 and TRBJ2-5; no clear D gene. Germline values: CDR1 DFQATT, CDR2 SNEGSKA (reference sequence). Trimming stripped 5 bases from V and 5 bases from J, with 15 bases between. The CDR3 totals 13 residues.

This clonotype has more than one count but fewer than ten. The chain has TRBV5-1 and TRBJ1-5; 8 positions match TRBD1. The J segment lost 2 bases and the V segment lost 4 bases, leaving 8 bases of the junction unmatched. CDR3 length equals 16 residues. Germline CDR1 and CDR2: SGHRS and YFSETQ. The CDR3 DNA reads as TGCGCCAGCAGCCCTTCGACAGGGGAGGGCAATCAGCCCCAGCATTTT. This gives the protein CASSPSTGEGNQPQHF.

This clonotype has a count of ten or more. The genes are TRBV10-3 and TRBJ1-2, with 8 bases matching TRBD1. The length of the CDR3 is 15 residues. J lost 2 bases, V lost 6 bases, and 8 bases had no gene match. The germline gives CDR1 ENHRY, CDR2 SYGVKD. DNA for the CDR3: TGTGCCATCAGCGACTCGGACAGGGCCAACTATGGCTACACCTTC. Protein: CAISDSDRANYGYTF.

This clonotype was found a few times. This sequence joins TRBV7-9 and TRBJ2-7; D may correspond to TRBD1 or TRBD2 (5 bases each). This CDR3 comprises 15 residues. The V gene's germline CDR1 is SEHNR and CDR2 FQNEAQ (reference sequence). The V end lost 4 bases, the J end lost 5 bases, and 18 bases lay between the germline ends. CDR3 loop: CASSSNRGAFHEQYF. Here the CDR3 DNA reads TGTGCCAGCAGCTCGAATCGGGGCGCTTTCCACGAGCAGTACTTC.

V usage is TRBV11-2 and J usage is TRBJ2-7; 7 nucleotides match TRBD2. There are 17 residues in the CDR3. Looked up from germline, CDR1 is SGHAT and CDR2 is FQNNGV. Unmatched junction bases numbered 15, after V lost 5 bases and J lost 2 bases. The CDR3 sequence is CASSRPRDGGNAYEQYF. In DNA, the CDR3 is TGTGCCAGCAGCCGTCCCCGGGACGGGGGGAACGCCTACGAGCAGTACTTC.

This clonotype was seen a handful of times. V usage is TRBV3-1 and J usage is TRBJ1-2; possibly TRBD1 for D (5 bases). Trimming removed 3 bases at V and 3 bases at J, with 8 bases between. Germline lookup yields CDR1 LGHDT and CDR2 YNNKEL (reference sequence). There are 13 residues in the CDR3. CDR3 in amino acids: CASSQGVYYGYTF. The CDR3 DNA reads TGTGCCAGCAGCCAGGGGGTATACTATGGCTACACCTTC. The full variable domain, completed using reference TRBV3-1 and TRBJ1-2, is DTAVSQTPKYLVTQMGNDKSIKCEQNLGHDTMYWYKQDSKKFLKIMFSYNNKELIINETVPNRFSPKSPDKAHLNLHINSLELGDSAVYFCASSQGVYYGYTFGSGTRLTVV.

In regard to this clonotype: Relative to the germline gene, one junction end is altered; a read error may explain this. CDR3 amino acids: CASIYGNYGYTF. Here the CDR3 DNA reads TGTGCCAGCATTTACGGAAACTATGGCTACACCTTC. The rearrangement joins TRBV6-2 or TRBV6-3 to TRBJ1-2; D call uncertain. CDR1 is MNHEY and CDR2 is SVGEGT in the germline V gene. The CDR3 totals 12 residues.

There are a few counts of this clonotype. The V and J genes are TRBV20-1 and TRBJ1-1; no reliable D call. With 4 bases removed from V and 0 bases from J, the gap between germline ends came to 12 bases. Germline V lookup: CDR1 DFQATT, CDR2 SNEGSKA (reference sequence). This CDR3 is 14 amino acids long. Here the CDR3 DNA reads TGCAGTGCTACGATGGCGGCCATGAACACTGAAGCTTTCTTT. It translates to CSATMAAMNTEAFF.

About this clonotype: This could be a read error, since a much larger clone is one nucleotide away. The chain couples TRBV20-1 to TRBJ2-1; D gene ambiguous. The CDR3 is 11 residues long. V was cut by 6 bases and J by 9 bases, with 12 bases left in between. The germline gives CDR1 DFQATT, CDR2 SNEGSKA (reference sequence). CDR3: CSANSVGEQFF. The CDR3 DNA follows: TGCAGTGCGAACTCGGTCGGTGAGCAGTTCTTC.